The 6 T cell receptor beta chains below all came from one sample that was sequenced in a study of brain metastases from non-small cell lung cancer. Repertoires were generated with immunoSEQ multiplex PCR, while TCRdb's copy carries only in-frame clones and drops some. The table includes approximately 2,700 clones, roughly 82% detected once. Material: primary lung tumor tissue. These receptors came from a donor at least 40 years old with non-small cell lung cancer.

The rearrangement joins TRBV7-3 to TRBJ2-3; D gene unclear. The V gene's germline CDR1 is SGHTA and CDR2 FQGTGA. V was trimmed by 5 bases and J by 1 base, leaving 10 bases between them. This CDR3 has 14 residues. The CDR3 DNA reads TGTGCCAGCAGCGCATCCACTCGCACAGATACGCAGTATTTT. Translated, it gives CASSASTRTDTQYF.

The chain has TRBV2 and TRBJ2-1; 8 bases are a match to TRBD2. V lost 6 bases, J lost 0 bases, and 10 bases stayed unmatched. CDR3 length equals 17 residues. Germline V gene data show CDR1 as SNHLY and CDR2 as FYNNEI. The CDR3 loop reads CASSSYKTSGSYNEQFF. CDR3 bases: TGTGCCAGCAGCTCTTACAAAACTAGCGGCTCCTACAATGAGCAGTTCTTC.

This clone was counted a single time. This sequence joins TRBV7-9 and TRBJ1-1; D is ambiguous. Germline V gene data show CDR1 as SEHNR and CDR2 as FQNEAQ (reference sequence). CDR3 length: 13 residues. V shed 7 bases and J shed 0 bases, with 9 bases lying between them. CDR3 sequence: CASNRDLNTEAFF. In DNA form, the CDR3 reads TGTGCCAGCAACAGAGACCTGAACACTGAAGCTTTCTTT. The full variable domain, with the rest looked up from reference TRBV7-9 and TRBJ1-1, is DTGVSQNPRHKITKRGQNVTFRCDPISEHNRLYWYRQTLGQGPEFLTYFQNEAQLEKSRLLSDRFSAERPKGSFSTLEIQRTEQGDSAMYLCASNRDLNTEAFFGQGTRLTVV.

The rearrangement uses TRBV2 and TRBJ1-1, with D perhaps matching TRBD1 (6 bases). V was cut by 5 bases and J by 5 bases, with 12 bases left in between. The CDR3 spans 13 residues. The germline V gene encodes CDR1 SNHLY and CDR2 FYNNEI. The DNA for the CDR3 is TGTGCCAGCAGTAAGACAGGAGGGACTGAAGCTTTCTTT. The encoded protein is CASSKTGGTEAFF.

The gene calls are TRBV29-1 and TRBJ2-5, with D perhaps being TRBD1 or TRBD2 (6 bases each). With 7 bases removed from V and 3 bases from J, the gap between germline ends came to 12 bases. The CDR3 sequence is 12 residues long. Germline CDR1 reads SQVTM; CDR2 reads ANQGSEA. This chain's CDR3 is CSAKGGKETQYF. The CDR3 DNA sequence: TGCAGCGCTAAAGGGGGGAAAGAGACCCAGTACTTC. Based on the CDR3 plus reference TRBV29-1 and TRBJ2-5, the full variable domain is SAVISQKPSRDICQRGTSLTIQCQVDSQVTMMFWYRQQPGQSLTLIATANQGSEATYESGFVIDKFPISRPNLTFSTLTVSNMSPEDSSIYLCSAKGGKETQYFGPGTRLLVL.

Comment on this clone: At one end the junction does not follow the germline gene, possibly because of a read error. The chain couples TRBV2 to TRBJ1-6; D ambiguous. The V gene's germline CDR1 is SNHLY and CDR2 FYNNEI. This CDR3 region has 14 residues. The CDR3 is CASSVTEDNSPFHF. The DNA of the CDR3 is TGTGCCAGCAGTGTGACGGAGGATAATTCACCCTTCCACTTT.